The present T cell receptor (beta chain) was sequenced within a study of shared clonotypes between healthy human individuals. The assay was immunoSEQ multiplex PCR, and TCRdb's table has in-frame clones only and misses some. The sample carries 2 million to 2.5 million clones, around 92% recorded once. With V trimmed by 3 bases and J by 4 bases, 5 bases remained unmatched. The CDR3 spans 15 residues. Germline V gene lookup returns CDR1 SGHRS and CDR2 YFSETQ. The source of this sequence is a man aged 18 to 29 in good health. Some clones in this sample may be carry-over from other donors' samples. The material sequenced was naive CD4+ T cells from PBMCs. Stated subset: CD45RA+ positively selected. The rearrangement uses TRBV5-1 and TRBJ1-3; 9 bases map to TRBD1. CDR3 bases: TGCGCCAGCAGCTCCATGGGGACAGGGGGAAACACCATATATTTT. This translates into CASSSMGTGGNTIYF.